This TCR beta chain appears in the sequencing data of a study of STAT5B mutations in CD4+ large granular lymphocyte leukemia. Unmatched junction bases numbered 3, after V lost 3 bases and J lost 1 base. The CDR3 consists of 15 residues. From germline, CDR1 is SGHTA and CDR2 FQGNSA. Only in-frame clones appear in the TCRdb table, and some are missing; sequencing was by immunoSEQ multiplex PCR. This sample has roughly 26,000 clones, with around 86% found just once. A note on this clone: Its antigen remains unknown.

Study results and limitations: Compared with healthy controls (2/35), patient top clones favored TRBV06 (8/27).

Sequencing was carried out using CD4+ T cells from blood buffy coats. The receptor was isolated from a human donor in good health. This rearrangement joins TRBV7-2 to TRBJ2-7; 10 bases agree with TRBD2. CDR3 sequence (DNA): TGTGCCAGCAGCTTGACTAGCGGGCCTTCCTACGAGCAGTACTTC. Translated: CASSLTSGPSYEQYF. Full variable domain (missing parts from reference TRBV7-2 and TRBJ2-7): GAGVSQSPSNKVTEKGKDVELRCDPISGHTALYWYRQSLGQGLEFLIYFQGNSAPDKSGLPSDRFSAERTGGSVSTLTIQRTQQEDSAVYLCASSLTSGPSYEQYFGPGTRLTVT.